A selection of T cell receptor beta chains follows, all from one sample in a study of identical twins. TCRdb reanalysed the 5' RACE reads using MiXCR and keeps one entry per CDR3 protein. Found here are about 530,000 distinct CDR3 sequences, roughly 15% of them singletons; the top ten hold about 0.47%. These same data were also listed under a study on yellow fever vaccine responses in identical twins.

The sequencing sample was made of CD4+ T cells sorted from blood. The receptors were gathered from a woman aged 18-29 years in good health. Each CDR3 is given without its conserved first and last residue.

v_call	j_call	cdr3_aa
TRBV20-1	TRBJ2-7	SASGPSGGLYEQY
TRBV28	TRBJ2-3	ASSSQELLEGTDTQY
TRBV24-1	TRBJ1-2	ATSDRHGTNYGYT
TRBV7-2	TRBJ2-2	ASSLDREHTGELF
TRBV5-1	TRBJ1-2	ASSLQTDYGYT
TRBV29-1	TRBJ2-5	SGSGTGGETQY
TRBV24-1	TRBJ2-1	ATSDPLTGEYYNEQF
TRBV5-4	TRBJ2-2	ASSLGGRGNTGELF
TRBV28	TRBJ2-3	ASSLPRGGRAADTQY
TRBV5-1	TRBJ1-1	ASSYTQGGGEAF
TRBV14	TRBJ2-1	ASSQVGGYNEQF
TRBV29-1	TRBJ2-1	SVGVLAGERSSYNEQF
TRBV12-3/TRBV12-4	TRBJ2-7	ASSPSSGRAGEQY
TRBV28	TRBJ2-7	ASSSDSSGRAYEQY
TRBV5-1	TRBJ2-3	ASSTQGTSGAGADTQY
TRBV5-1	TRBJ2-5	ASSTRGLGETQY
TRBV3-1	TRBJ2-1	ASSQARPGWNNEQF
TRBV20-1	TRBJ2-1	SARLLAGGFYNEQF
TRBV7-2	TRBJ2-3	ASSPVGSTDTQY
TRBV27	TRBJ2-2	ASSLTRHVGRGANTGELF
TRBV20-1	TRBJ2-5	SATPWERTQY
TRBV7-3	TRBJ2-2	ASSLTSSSGELF
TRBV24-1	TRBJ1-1	ATRGRQNTEAF
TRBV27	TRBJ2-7	ASSINSGGSYEQY
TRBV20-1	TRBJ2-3	SATPRGPGSTDTQY
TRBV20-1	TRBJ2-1	SARDWTSGLVFEQF
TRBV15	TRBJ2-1	ATSSRTGGASSYNEQF
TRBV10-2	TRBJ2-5	ASNSMGGQTQY
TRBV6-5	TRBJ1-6	ASSYGGGGSPLH
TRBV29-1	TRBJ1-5	SVQGPANQPQH
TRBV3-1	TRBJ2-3	ASKGGADTQY
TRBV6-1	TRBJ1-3	ASSPDSASRNTIY
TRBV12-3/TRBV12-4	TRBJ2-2	ASSTGLGELF
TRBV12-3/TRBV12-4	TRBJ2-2	ASSQLRAGGNTGELF
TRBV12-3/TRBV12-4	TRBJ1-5	ASSRSGTANQPQH
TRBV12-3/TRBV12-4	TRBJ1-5	ASSFPGRLVLRPQH
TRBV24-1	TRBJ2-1	ATSDPSGRVDNEQF
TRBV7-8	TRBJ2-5	ASSSTGGQETQY
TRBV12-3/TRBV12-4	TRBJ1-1	ASRRGAEAF
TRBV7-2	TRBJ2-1	ASSPGLGAYNEQF
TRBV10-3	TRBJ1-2	AISGVNYGYT
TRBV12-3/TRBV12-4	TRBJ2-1	ASISGTGFEQF
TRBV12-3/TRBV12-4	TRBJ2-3	ASSLGVPPEGTDTQY
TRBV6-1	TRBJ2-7	ASMRGTSGYEQY
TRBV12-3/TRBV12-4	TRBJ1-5	ASRGTGSPNQPQH
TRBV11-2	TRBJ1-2	ASSSPRGKNYGYT
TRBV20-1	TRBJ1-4	SARGQGESEKLF
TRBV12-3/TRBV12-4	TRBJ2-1	AFCRRGSFTSSGYNEQF
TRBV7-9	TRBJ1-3	ASGQTGNTIY
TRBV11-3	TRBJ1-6	ASSRGTGGNSPLH
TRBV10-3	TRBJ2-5	AISERRDREETQY
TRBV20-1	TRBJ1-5	SARDWSGGNQPQH
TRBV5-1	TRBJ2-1	ASSISGSSNNEQF
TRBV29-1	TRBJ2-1	SVLRQATLSYNEQF
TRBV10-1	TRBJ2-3	ASSSSTAVSGRRGDTQY
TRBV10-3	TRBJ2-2	AISVAAGELF
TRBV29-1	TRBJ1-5	SVRDQGQPQH
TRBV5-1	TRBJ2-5	ASSPGVGQAEETQY
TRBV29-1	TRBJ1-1	SAQGFGNTEAF
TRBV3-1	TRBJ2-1	ASSQGGWGPYNEQF